This TCR beta chain appears in the sequencing data of a study of radiation and T cells in renal cell carcinoma. Whole-study findings and limits: Top tumor clonotypes rose in blood 2 weeks post-radiation, then contracted.

Germline CDR1 and CDR2: SGHTA and FQGNSA. This CDR3 is 17 amino acids long. V lost 4 bases to trimming and J lost 1 base, with 18 bases between them. Time point meaning: blood 2 weeks post-SBRT. Treatment of the sample: 15 Gy SBRT to primary tumor, nephrectomy 4 weeks later. Radiation-treated patients gave blood at baseline, week 2 and week 4. This renal cell carcinoma was of the clear cell type. Clones were sequenced by immunoSEQ multiplex PCR, and TCRdb holds only the in-frame ones, with some missing. This sample has around 130,000 clones, with 80% to 90% found just once. A word on this clone: Its antigen is still unknown.

This TCR derives from a woman aged 55 to 70 with renal cell carcinoma. The material sequenced was blood, taken from a patient whose treatment included radiotherapy and nephrectomy. This rearrangement joins TRBV7-2 to TRBJ2-3; D ambiguous. The DNA of the CDR3 is TGTGCCAGCAGCTCGCCCGTCTCCGGGTGGGGCACAGATACGCAGTATTTT. It yields the protein CASSSPVSGWGTDTQYF.